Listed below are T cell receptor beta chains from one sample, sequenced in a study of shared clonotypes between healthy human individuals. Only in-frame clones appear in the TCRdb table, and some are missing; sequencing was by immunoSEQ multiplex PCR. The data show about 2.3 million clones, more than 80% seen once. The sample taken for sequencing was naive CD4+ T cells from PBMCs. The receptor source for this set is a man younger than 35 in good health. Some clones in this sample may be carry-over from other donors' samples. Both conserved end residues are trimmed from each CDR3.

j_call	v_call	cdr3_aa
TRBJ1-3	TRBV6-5	ASSYQGVSGNTIY
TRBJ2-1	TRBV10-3	AISDRPENNEQF
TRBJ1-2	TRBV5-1	ASRQGDYGYT
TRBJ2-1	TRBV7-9	ASSLSSSYNEQF
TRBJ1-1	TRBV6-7	ASSYPETPKRDTEAF
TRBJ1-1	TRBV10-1	ASSESRKGRMNTEAF
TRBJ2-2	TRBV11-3	ASSLGLGWRNTGELF
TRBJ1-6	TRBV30	AWRDRGYNSPLH
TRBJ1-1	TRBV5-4	ASSLDGGQATEAF
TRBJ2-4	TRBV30	AWNRGANIQY
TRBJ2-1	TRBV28	ASSLGGRGNNEQF
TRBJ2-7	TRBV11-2	ASSTWTGGLEQY
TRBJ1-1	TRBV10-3	AISESGDRGKAF
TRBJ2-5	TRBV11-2	ASSLGAGETQY
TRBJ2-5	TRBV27	ASSIRPIGETQY
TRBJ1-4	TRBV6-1	ASSERDRAEKLF
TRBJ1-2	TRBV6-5	ASSYSGGGGYT
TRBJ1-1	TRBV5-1	ASSATGGTEAF
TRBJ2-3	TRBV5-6	ASSLAGTSGSSVY
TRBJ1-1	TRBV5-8	ASSLASSDRWNTEAF
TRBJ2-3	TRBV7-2	ASSLAQVAGHTQY
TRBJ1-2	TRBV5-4	ASTDSGQGGRGYT
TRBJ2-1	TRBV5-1	ASSLELAGGPNEQF
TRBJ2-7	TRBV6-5	ASSLAGLDYEQY
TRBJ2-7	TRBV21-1	ASSALLAGTYEQY
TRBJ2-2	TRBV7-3	ASSSKRGRGRFDTGELF
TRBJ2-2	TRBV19	ASKLRTGELF
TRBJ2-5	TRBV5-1	ASSLAGSQETQY
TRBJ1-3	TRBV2	ASSEYHGASGNTIY
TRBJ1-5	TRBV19	ASSSGPGLNQPQH
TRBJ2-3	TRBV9	ASSVDALPPGQY
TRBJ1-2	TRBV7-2	ASSLGMGSGYT
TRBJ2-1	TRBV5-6	ASPPSPFFDEQF
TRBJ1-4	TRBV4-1	ASSQTGHEKLF
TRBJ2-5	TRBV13	ASSLAPIAGTQETQY
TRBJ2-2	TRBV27	ASRHSGTGELF
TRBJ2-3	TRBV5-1	ASSPGTVPTDTQY
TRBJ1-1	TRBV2	ASSPTTVNTEAF
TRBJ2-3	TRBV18	ASSPGMDTQY
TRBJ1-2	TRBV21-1	ASSKYGTGDYGYT
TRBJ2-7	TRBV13	ASSRDRQAYEQY
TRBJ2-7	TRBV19	ASSIGGRAHEQY
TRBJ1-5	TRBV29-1	SVQQGSGQPQH
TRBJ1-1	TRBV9	ASSRDPWSTTEAF
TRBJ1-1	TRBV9	ASSVGRLNTEAF
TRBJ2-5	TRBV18	ASSPGVSQETQY
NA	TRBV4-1	ASSQDRGRAGYEQY
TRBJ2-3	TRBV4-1	ASSQEGVHRTDTQY
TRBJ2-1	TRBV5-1	ASSPDRGNEQF
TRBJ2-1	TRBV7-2	ASSLWTSGRYNEQF